A few counts support the clone carrying this TCR beta chain. What it recognizes is unknown. Trimming stripped 8 bases from V and 0 bases from J, with 19 bases between. This CDR3 contains 16 residues. Germline V lookup: CDR1 MNHNS, CDR2 SASEGT. The sample originates from a study of T-cell memory formation after mild COVID-19. The study, taken as a whole, reports: Whether day 37 second-wave clones are SARS-CoV-2-specific was not confirmed.

TCRdb reprocessed the 5' RACE reads with MiXCR, giving one entry per CDR3 protein. The sample yields hundreds of thousands of distinct CDR3 sequences, less than 9.5% seen once. The TCR originated in a man between 18 and 35 years old who had mild COVID-19 (a few samples of this study predate the infection). Cell type and time point are not known. Sequencing input: PBMCs or a T cell subset sorted from them (not recorded which). The J gene is TRBJ1-1, the V gene TRBV6-1; D ambiguous. The CDR3, as DNA: TGTGCCAGCTGCCCGGCGCAGTCACTCATGAACACTGAAGCTTTCTTT. It codes for CASCPAQSLMNTEAFF.